The sequence of this T cell receptor (beta chain) was determined in a study of blood T cell repertoires in COVID-19. Libraries were prepared by immunoSEQ multiplex PCR; TCRdb keeps only in-frame clonotypes and omits some of them. The sample has 200,000 to 250,000 clones; 88% are singletons. Trimming took off 5 bases at V and 6 bases at J, with 12 bases between the two ends. Germline V CDR1 and CDR2: SEHNR, FQNEAQ (reference sequence). The CDR3 has 13 residues. Participants were aged about 18 to 100 years from roughly 26 US areas. This sequence was found in a woman in her 50s with acute COVID-19. Sequencing used PBMCs or T cells enriched from blood (not recorded which). The chain combines TRBV7-9 with TRBJ2-3, with D possibly being TRBD1 (6 bases). CDR3 bases: TGTGCCAGCAGCGCGCGGACAGTGGATACGCAGTATTTT. Its protein product is CASSARTVDTQYF.